This TCR beta chain is drawn from a study of T cells after yellow fever vaccination. On the study more broadly: The authors sorted the EM, EMRA, CM and Tscm memory subsets using CD3, CD45RA, CCR7 and CD95. Overall study findings and caveats: It was the secondary response that reached its peak faster, day 5 versus 15, but it was weaker.

TCRdb independently ran MiXCR on the 5' RACE reads; one entry per CDR3 protein. The sample consists of 13,000 to 15,000 distinct CDR3 sequences, 7.3% of them appearing once. There are many counts of this clonotype. The CDR3 has 14 residues. Germline V CDR1 and CDR2: SGHNT, YYREEE (reference sequence). V was pared by 0 bases and J by 9 bases, with 7 bases of the junction left unmatched. This TCR came from a man younger than 35 who received the YFV17D yellow fever vaccine. The sequenced sample was PBMCs, either bulk or a sorted T-cell subset (CD4+, CD8+, memory, or dextramer-sorted; not recorded which), obtained on the day of the yellow fever booster vaccination. This chain uses TRBV5-4 with TRBJ2-5, with 8 nucleotides matching TRBD1. CDR3 in DNA: TGTGCCAGCAGCTTGGCGGGACAGGTTGGGGCCCAGTACTTC. Translating it yields CASSLAGQVGAQYF. The full variable domain, with the rest looked up from reference TRBV5-4 and TRBJ2-5, is ETGVTQSPTHLIKTRGQQVTLRCSSQSGHNTVSWYQQALGQGPQFIFQYYREEENGRGNFPPRFSGLQFPNYSSELNVNALELDDSALYLCASSLAGQVGAQYFGPGTRLLVL.